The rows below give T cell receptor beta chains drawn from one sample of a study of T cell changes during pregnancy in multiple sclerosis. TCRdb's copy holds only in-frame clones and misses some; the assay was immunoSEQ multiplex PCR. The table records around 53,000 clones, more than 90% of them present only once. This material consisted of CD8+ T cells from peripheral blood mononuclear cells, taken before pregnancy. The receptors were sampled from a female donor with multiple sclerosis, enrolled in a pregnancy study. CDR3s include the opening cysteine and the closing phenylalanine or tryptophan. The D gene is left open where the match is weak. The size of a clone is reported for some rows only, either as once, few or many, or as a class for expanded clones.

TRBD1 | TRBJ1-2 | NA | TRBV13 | CASEPTGGGYTF | TGTGCCAGCGAGCCCACAGGGGGTGGCTACACCTTC
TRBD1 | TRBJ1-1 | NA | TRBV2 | CASSEIQGGNTEAFF | TGTGCCAGCAGTGAAATCCAGGGGGGGAACACTGAAGCTTTCTTT
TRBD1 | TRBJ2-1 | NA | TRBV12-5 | CASGLAKGQGFIEQFF | TGTGCTAGTGGTTTGGCCAAAGGACAGGGGTTTATCGAGCAGTTCTTC
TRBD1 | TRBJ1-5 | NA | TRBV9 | CASSAGDRGWNQPQHF | TGTGCCAGCAGCGCGGGGGACAGGGGATGGAATCAGCCCCAGCATTTT
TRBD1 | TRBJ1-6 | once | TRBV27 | CASSFGTGRSPLHF | TGTGCCAGCAGTTTTGGGACAGGGAGATCACCCCTCCACTTT
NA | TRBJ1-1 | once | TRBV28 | CASSYPTDMNTEAFF | TGTGCCAGCAGTTACCCGACAGATATGAACACTGAAGCTTTCTTT
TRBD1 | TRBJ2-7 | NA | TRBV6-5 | CASSYSTGPNEQYF | TGTGCCAGCAGTTACTCGACAGGGCCCAACGAGCAGTACTTC
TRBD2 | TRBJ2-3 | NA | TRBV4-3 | CASSSGLAGGLGTDTQYF | TGCGCCAGCAGCTCGGGACTAGCGGGGGGGTTAGGCACAGATACGCAGTATTTT
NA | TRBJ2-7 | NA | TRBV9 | CASSVGEPYEQYF | TGTGCCAGCAGCGTAGGGGAGCCTTACGAGCAGTACTTC
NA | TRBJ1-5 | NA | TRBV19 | CASTLGYQPQHF | TGTGCCAGTACCTTGGGCTATCAGCCCCAGCATTTT
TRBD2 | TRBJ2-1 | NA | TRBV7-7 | CASSPGLAGGLFSYNEQFF | TGTGCTAGCAGCCCGGGACTAGCGGGGGGGCTTTTTAGCTACAATGAGCAGTTCTTC
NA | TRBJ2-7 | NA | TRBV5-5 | CASSLLPRVYEQYF | TGTGCCAGCAGCTTGCTTCCGCGGGTCTACGAGCAGTACTTC
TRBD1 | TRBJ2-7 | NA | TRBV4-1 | CASSRDSSYEQYF | TGCGCCAGCAGCCGGGACAGTTCTTACGAGCAGTACTTC
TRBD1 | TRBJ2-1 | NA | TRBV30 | CAWSGQANEQFF | TGTGCCTGGAGCGGACAGGCCAATGAGCAGTTCTTC
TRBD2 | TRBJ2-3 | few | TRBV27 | CATLLGRDNTDTQYF | TGTGCCACCCTACTAGGGAGGGATAACACAGATACGCAGTATTTT
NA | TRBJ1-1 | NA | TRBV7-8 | CASSLEVGVNTEAFF | TGTGCCAGCAGCCTAGAAGTCGGAGTGAACACTGAAGCTTTCTTT
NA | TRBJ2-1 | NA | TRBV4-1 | CASSQGPGVANEQFF | TGCGCCAGCAGCCAAGGCCCAGGGGTGGCGAATGAGCAGTTCTTC
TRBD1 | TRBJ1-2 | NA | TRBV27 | CASSFIGLGQGAQYGYTF | TGTGCCAGCAGTTTTATCGGCCTCGGACAGGGGGCGCAATATGGCTACACCTTC
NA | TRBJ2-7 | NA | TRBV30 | CAWRGEYSYEQYF | TGTGCCTGGAGGGGAGAGTACTCCTACGAGCAGTACTTC
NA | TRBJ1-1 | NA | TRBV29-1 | CSVRAGNTEAFF | TGCAGCGTGCGCGCAGGGAACACTGAAGCTTTCTTT
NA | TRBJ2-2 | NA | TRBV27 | CASSLSRGRANTGELFF | TGTGCCAGCAGTTTATCGAGAGGCCGGGCGAACACCGGGGAGCTGTTTTTT
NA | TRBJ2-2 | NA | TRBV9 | CASSPGGSAGELFF | TGTGCCAGCAGCCCGGGGGGCTCGGCCGGGGAGCTGTTTTTT
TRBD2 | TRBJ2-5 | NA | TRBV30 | CASGLAWETQYF | TGTGCCTCTGGACTAGCATGGGAGACCCAGTACTTC
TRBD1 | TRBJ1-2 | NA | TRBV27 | CASRGQGEPYGYTF | TGTGCCAGCAGGGGACAGGGAGAACCCTATGGCTACACCTTC
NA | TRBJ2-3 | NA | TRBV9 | CASSVLSDTQYF | TGTGCCAGCAGCGTCCTTTCAGATACGCAGTATTTT
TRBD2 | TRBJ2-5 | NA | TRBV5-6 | CASSSPTSGGRETQYF | TGTGCCAGCAGTTCCCCGACTAGCGGGGGGAGAGAGACCCAGTACTTC
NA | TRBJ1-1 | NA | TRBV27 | CASRTGENTEAFF | TGTGCCAGCAGGACAGGAGAAAACACTGAAGCTTTCTTT
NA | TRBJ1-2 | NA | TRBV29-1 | CSVVFQGNYGYTF | TGCAGCGTTGTCTTTCAGGGGAACTATGGCTACACCTTC
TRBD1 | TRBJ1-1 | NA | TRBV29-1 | CSVEPGQGTEAFF | TGCAGCGTTGAGCCCGGACAGGGCACTGAAGCTTTCTTT
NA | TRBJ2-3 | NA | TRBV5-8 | CASRPSSAATDSTDTQYF | TGTGCCAGCCGCCCGTCCTCGGCGGCCACTGATAGCACAGATACGCAGTATTTT
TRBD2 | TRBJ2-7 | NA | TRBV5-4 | CASRRGGSEQYF | TGTGCCAGCCGCCGCGGGGGTAGCGAGCAGTACTTC
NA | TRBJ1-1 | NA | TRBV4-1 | CASSQEWGLGTEAFF | TGCGCCAGCAGCCAAGAGTGGGGGCTGGGCACTGAAGCTTTCTTT
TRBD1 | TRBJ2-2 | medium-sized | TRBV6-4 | CASKPGQGDTGELFF | TGTGCCAGCAAGCCCGGACAGGGGGACACCGGGGAGCTGTTTTTT
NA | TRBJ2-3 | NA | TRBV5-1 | CASSLVIPSTDTQYF | TGCGCCAGCAGCTTGGTTATCCCTAGCACAGATACGCAGTATTTT
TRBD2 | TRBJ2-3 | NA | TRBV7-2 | CASSLGLAGGHNTDTQYF | TGTGCCAGCAGCTTAGGCCTAGCGGGGGGTCACAACACAGATACGCAGTATTTT
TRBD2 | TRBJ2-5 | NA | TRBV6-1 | CASSELAGGIQETQYF | TGTGCCAGCAGTGAGTTAGCGGGGGGGATCCAAGAGACCCAGTACTTC
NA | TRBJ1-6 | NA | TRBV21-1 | CASSKRQGARRSPLHF | TGTGCCAGCAGCAAAAGGCAGGGGGCGCGGAGGTCACCCCTCCACTTT
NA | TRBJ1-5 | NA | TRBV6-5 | CASSEEGNQPQHF | TGTGCCAGCAGTGAGGAGGGCAATCAGCCCCAGCATTTT
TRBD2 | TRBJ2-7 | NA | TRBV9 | CASSGSSGGEAEQYF | TGTGCCAGCAGCGGATCCAGCGGGGGGGAAGCCGAGCAGTACTTC
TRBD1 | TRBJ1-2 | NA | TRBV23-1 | CASRISGQGRTSYGYTF | TGCGCCAGCAGGATTTCGGGACAGGGGCGAACCTCCTATGGCTACACCTTC
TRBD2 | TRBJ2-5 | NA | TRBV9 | CASSAPGLATQETQYF | TGTGCCAGCAGCGCTCCGGGACTAGCGACGCAAGAGACCCAGTACTTC
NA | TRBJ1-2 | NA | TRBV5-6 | CASSAGRETNPYGYTF | TGTGCCAGCAGCGCGGGGAGGGAGACAAACCCCTATGGCTACACCTTC
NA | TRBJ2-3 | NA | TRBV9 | CASSVGALQRDTQYF | TGTGCCAGCAGCGTAGGCGCCCTCCAACGGGATACGCAGTATTTT
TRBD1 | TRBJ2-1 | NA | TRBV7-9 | CASVDRGYNEQFF | TGTGCCAGCGTCGACAGGGGCTACAATGAGCAGTTCTTC
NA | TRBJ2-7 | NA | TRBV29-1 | CSVAQGYEQYF | TGCAGCGTTGCACAGGGCTACGAGCAGTACTTC
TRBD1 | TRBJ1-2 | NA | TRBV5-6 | CASSQTPGQGGGYTF | TGTGCCAGCAGCCAAACCCCGGGACAGGGCGGCGGCTACACCTTC
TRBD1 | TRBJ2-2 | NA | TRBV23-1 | CASSLHFVPGQGNTGELFF | TGCGCCAGCAGTCTCCACTTTGTGCCGGGACAGGGGAACACCGGGGAGCTGTTTTTT
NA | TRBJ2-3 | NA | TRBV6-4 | CASSSIAESTDTQYF | TGTGCCAGCAGTTCGATTGCAGAAAGCACAGATACGCAGTATTTT
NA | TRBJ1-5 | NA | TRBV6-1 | CASSEWALGNQPQHF | TGTGCCAGCAGTGAGTGGGCATTAGGCAATCAGCCCCAGCATTTT
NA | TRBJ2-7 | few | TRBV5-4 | CASSFGVSYEQYF | TGTGCCAGCAGCTTTGGAGTTTCCTACGAGCAGTACTTC
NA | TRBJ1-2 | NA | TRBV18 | CASSPPANYGYTF | TGTGCCAGCTCGCCTCCAGCTAACTATGGCTACACCTTC